The clone carrying this T cell receptor beta chain was picked up a small number of times. Its antigen is not identified. This sample stems from a study of early T cells in non-severe SARS-CoV-2 infection. Whole-study context: Chains were unpaired, as sequencing was done on bulk RNA from unsorted whole blood.

Findings of the study overall: The study's VDJdb matching favored anti-spike CD8 responses and missed private and CD4 specificities.

Researchers tagged individual cDNA molecules with unique molecular identifiers. TCRdb called the 5' RACE reads again in MiXCR, with one record for every CDR3 protein. Among fewer than 100,000 distinct CDR3 sequences listed, 13% were seen once. This sequence originates from an adult who was a healthcare worker with PCR-confirmed SARS-CoV-2 infection or an uninfected control (not recorded which). Sequenced sample: whole blood.

DNA for the CDR3: TGTGCCAGCAGCATTAGACTAGCGGGGACCACAGATACGCAGTATTTT. It specifies CASSIRLAGTTDTQYF. The chain uses TRBV5-4 and TRBJ2-3, with TRBD2 matching 11 bases. The CDR3 consists of 16 residues. CDR1 SGHNT and CDR2 YYREEE come from the germline V gene (reference sequence). Trimming took 4 bases from V and 2 from J; bases not matched to a gene: 6.